This TCR beta chain is from a study of T cells in Graves' hyperthyroidism and ophthalmopathy. Findings of the study overall: The majority of expanded thyroid clonotypes above 0.001 also appeared in blood.

There were TCR beta CDR3 regions amplified from RNA transcripts. A set of HTBI primers served as the primers for a first-round RT-PCR of the TCR CDR3. TCRdb reprocessed the multiplex PCR reads with MiXCR, giving one entry per CDR3 protein. Counted here are roughly 500,000 distinct CDR3 sequences, 40% to 50% occurring once; the ten biggest clones make up around 44%. The V and J ends lost 5 bases and 1 base, in that order; junction bases with no gene match: 8. Germline V gene data show CDR1 as SGHTA and CDR2 as FQGNSA. This CDR3 has 15 amino acids. About this clonotype itself: Antigen unknown.

The TCR comes from an adult woman with Graves' disease, either hyperthyroidism or ophthalmopathy (not recorded which). What was sequenced was peripheral blood or thyroid tissue (not recorded which). The genes are TRBV7-2 and TRBJ2-7; 7 bases are shared with TRBD2. The CDR3 DNA is TGTGCCAGCAGCACCAGCGGGGTCTGGTCCTACGAGCAGTACTTC. The encoded protein is CASSTSGVWSYEQYF.